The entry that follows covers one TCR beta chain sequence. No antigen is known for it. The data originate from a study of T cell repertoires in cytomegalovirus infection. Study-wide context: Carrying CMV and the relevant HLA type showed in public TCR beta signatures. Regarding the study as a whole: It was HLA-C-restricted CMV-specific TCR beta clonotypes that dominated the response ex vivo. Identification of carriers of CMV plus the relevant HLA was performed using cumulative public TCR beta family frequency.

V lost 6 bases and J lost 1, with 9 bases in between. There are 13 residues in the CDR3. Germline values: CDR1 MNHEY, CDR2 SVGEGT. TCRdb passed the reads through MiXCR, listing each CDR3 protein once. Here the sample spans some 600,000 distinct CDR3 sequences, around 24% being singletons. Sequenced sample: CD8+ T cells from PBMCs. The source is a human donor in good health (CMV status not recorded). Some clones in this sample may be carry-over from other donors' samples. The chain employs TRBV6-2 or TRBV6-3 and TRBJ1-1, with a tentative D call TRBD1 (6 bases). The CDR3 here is CASSDRRNTEAFF. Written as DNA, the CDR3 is TGTGCCAGCAGCGACAGGAGGAACACTGAAGCTTTCTTT.